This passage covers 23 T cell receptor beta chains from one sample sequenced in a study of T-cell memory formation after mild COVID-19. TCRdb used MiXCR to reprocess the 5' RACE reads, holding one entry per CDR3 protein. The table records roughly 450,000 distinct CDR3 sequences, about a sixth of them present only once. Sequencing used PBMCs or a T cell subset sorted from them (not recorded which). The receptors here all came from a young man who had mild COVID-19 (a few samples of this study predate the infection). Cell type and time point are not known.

The CDR3 nucleotides are TGTGCCAGCACACTGGGAGCGGGAGGTTCCTACGAGCAGTACTTC. Protein sequence: CASTLGAGGSYEQYF. V and J are TRBV7-2 and TRBJ2-7, with 9 bases fitting TRBD2. Germline V lookup: CDR1 SGHTA, CDR2 FQGNSA. Trimming took 7 bases from V and 1 from J; bases not matched to a gene: 8. The CDR3 is 15 amino acids.

In DNA, the CDR3 is TGTGCCAGCAGCCCCTTTGGGGGCGTGGAGACCCAGTACTTC. This gives the protein CASSPFGGVETQYF. J is TRBJ2-5 and V is TRBV12-3 or TRBV12-4, with a tentative D call TRBD1 (6 bases). The CDR3 is 14 amino acids. V was clipped by 6 bases and J by 5 bases, with 16 bases between them.

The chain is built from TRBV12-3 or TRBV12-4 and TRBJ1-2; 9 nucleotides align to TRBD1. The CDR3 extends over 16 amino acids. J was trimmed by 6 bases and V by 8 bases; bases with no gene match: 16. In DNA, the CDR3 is TGTGCCAGCGGCGACAGGGGGGAGGGGAGAATGGATGGCTACACCTTC. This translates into CASGDRGEGRMDGYTF.

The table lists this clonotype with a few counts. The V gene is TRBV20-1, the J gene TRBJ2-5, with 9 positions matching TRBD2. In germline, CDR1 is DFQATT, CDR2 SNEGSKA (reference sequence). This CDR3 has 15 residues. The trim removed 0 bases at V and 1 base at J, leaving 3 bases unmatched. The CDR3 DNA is TGCAGTGCTAGAGATAGCGGGGGCACCCAAGAGACCCAGTACTTC. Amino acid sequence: CSARDSGGTQETQYF.

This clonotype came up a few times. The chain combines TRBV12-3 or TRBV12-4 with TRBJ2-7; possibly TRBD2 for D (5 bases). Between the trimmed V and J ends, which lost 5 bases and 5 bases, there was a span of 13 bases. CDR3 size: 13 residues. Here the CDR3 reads CASSPKAGNEQYF. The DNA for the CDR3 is TGTGCCAGCAGTCCCAAAGCCGGGAACGAGCAGTACTTC.

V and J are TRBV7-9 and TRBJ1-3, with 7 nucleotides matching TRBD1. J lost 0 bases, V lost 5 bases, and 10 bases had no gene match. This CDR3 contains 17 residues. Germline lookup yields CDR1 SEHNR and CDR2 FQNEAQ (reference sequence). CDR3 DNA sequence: TGTGCCAGCAGCCCCCGGGCTGGACAGGTCTCTGGAAACACCATATATTTT. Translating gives CASSPRAGQVSGNTIYF.

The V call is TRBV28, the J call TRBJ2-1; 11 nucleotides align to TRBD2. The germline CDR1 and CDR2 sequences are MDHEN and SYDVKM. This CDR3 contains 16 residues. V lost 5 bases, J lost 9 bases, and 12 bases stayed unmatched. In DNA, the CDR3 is TGTGCCAGCAGTGAGCCCGTAGCGGGGGGGAGGGGTGAGCAGTTCTTC. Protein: CASSEPVAGGRGEQFF.

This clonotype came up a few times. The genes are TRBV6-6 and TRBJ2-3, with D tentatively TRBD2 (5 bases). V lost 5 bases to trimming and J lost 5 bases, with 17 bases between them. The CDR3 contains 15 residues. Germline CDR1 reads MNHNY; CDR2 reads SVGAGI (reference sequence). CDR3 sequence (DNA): TGTGCCAGCAGTGATAACGGGAAAGACGGAGATACGCAGTATTTT. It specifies CASSDNGKDGDTQYF.

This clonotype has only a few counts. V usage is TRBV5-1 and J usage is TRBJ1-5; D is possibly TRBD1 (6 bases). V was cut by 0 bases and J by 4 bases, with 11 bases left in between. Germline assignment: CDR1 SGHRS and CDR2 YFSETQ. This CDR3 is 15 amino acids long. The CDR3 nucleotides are TGCGCCAGCAGCTTGGAGGGGGATAGGAATCAGCCCCAGCATTTT. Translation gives CASSLEGDRNQPQHF.

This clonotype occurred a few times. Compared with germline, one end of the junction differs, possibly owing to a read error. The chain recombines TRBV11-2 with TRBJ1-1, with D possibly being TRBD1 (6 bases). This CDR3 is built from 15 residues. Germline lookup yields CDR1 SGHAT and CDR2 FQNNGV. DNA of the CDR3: TGTGCCAGCAGCTTAGTTTTGGATAGGGACACTGAAGCTTTTTTT. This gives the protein CASSLVLDRDTEAFF.

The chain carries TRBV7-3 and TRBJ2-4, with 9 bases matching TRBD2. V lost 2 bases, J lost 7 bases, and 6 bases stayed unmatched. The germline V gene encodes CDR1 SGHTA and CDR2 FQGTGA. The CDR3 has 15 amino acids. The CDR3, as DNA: TGTGCCAGCAGCTTAGAAGGCGGGGGGGCCAACATTCAGTACTTC. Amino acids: CASSLEGGGANIQYF.

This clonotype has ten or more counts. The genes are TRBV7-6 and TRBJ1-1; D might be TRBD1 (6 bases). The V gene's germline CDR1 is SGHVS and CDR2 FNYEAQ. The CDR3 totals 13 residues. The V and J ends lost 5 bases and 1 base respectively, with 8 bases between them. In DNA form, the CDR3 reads TGTGCCAGCAGCCGGACAGAGAACACTGAAGCTTTCTTT. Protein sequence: CASSRTENTEAFF.

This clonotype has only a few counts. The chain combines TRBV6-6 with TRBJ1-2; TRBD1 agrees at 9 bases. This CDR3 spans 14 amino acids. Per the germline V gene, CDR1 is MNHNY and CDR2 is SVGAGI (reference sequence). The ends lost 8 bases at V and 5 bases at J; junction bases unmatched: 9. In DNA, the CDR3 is TGTGCCAGCCGAGAACAGGGGGCGAAATATGGCTACACCTTC. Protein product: CASREQGAKYGYTF.

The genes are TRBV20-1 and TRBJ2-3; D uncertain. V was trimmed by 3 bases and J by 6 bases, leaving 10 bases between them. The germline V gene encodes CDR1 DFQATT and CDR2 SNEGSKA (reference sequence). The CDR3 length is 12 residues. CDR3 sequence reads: CSARLPGDTQYF. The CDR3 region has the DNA TGCAGTGCTAGGCTCCCTGGGGATACGCAGTATTTT.

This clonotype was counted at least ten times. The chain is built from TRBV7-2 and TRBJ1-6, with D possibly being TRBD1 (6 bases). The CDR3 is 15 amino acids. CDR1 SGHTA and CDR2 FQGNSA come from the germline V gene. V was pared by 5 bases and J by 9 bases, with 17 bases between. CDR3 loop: CASSPGVGAASPLHF. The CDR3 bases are TGTGCCAGCAGCCCAGGGGTAGGGGCGGCTTCACCCCTCCACTTT.

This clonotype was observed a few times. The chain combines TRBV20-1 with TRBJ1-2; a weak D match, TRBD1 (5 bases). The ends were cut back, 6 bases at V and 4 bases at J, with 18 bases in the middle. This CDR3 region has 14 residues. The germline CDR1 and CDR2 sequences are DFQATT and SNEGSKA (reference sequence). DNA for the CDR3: TGCAGTGCGACGAGCGGGGGAGCAGGCTATGGCTACACCTTC. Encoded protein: CSATSGGAGYGYTF.

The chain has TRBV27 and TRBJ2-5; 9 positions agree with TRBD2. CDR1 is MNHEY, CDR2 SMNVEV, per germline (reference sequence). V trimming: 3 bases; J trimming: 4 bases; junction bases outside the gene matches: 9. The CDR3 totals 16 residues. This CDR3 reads CASSFSVGGGGETQYF. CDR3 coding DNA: TGTGCCAGCAGTTTCTCCGTTGGCGGGGGGGGAGAGACCCAGTACTTC.

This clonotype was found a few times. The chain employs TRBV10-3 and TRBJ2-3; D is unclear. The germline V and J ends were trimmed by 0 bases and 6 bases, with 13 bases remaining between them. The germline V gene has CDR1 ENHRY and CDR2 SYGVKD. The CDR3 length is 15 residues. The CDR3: CAISESLQAEDTQYF. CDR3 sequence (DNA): TGTGCCATCAGTGAGTCACTGCAGGCAGAGGATACGCAGTATTTT.

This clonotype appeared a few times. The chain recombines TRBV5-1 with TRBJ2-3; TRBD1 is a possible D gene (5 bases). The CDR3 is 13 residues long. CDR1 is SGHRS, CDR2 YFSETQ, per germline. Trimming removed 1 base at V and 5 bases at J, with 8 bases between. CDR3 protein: CASSLMGQDTQYF. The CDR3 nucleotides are TGCGCCAGCAGCTTGATGGGGCAAGATACGCAGTATTTT.

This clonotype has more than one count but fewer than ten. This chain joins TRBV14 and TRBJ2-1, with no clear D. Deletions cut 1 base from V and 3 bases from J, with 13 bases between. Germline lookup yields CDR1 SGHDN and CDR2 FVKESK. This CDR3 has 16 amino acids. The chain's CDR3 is CASSQGRRLYYNEQFF. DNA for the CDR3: TGTGCCAGCAGCCAAGGCCGCCGGCTCTACTACAATGAGCAGTTCTTC.

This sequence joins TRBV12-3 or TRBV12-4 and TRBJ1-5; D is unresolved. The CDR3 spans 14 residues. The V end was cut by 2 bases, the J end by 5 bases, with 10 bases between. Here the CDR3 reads CASSLLALDQPQHF. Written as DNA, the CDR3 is TGTGCCAGCAGTTTACTGGCCCTCGATCAGCCCCAGCATTTT.

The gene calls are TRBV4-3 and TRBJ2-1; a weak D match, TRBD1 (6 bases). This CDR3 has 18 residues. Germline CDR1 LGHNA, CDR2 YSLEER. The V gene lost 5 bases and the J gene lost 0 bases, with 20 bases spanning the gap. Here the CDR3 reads CASSEAPQGYISYNEQFF. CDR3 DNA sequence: TGCGCCAGCAGCGAAGCCCCACAGGGCTATATCTCCTACAATGAGCAGTTCTTC.

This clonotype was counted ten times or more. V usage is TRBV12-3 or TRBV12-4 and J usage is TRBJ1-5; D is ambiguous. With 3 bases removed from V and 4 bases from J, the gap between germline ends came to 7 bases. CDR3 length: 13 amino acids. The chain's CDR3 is CASSFTTNQPQHF. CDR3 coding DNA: TGTGCCAGCAGTTTCACTACGAATCAGCCCCAGCATTTT.